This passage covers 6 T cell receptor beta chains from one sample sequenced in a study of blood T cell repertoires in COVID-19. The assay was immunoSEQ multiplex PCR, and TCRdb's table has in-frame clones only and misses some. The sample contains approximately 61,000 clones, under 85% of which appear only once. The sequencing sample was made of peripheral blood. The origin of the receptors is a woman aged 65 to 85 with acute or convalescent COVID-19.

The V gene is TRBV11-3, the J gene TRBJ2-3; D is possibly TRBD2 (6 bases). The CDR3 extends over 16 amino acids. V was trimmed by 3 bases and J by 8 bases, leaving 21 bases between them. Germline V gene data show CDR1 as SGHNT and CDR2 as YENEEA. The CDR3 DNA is TGTGCCAGCAGCTTCGAGGTCGGGCGGCCGGGAGCTACGCAGTATTTT. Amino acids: CASSFEVGRPGATQYF.

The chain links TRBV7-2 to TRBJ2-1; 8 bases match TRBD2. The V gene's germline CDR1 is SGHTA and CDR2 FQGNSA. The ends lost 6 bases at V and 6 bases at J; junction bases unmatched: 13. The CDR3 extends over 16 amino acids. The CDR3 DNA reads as TGTGCCAGCAGACATAAGCGGGTAGCGGGGCCCAATGAGCAGTTCTTC. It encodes CASRHKRVAGPNEQFF. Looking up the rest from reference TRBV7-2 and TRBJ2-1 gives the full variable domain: GAGVSQSPSNKVTEKGKDVELRCDPISGHTALYWYRQSLGQGLEFLIYFQGNSAPDKSGLPSDRFSAERTGGSVSTLTIQRTQQEDSAVYLCASRHKRVAGPNEQFFGPGTRLTVL.

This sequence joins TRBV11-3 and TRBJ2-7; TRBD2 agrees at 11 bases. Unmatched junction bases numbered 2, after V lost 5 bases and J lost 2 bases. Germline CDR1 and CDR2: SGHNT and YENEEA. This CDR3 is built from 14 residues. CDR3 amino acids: CASSLSGGAYEQYF. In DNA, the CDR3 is TGTGCCAGCAGCCTTAGCGGGGGGGCCTACGAGCAGTACTTC.

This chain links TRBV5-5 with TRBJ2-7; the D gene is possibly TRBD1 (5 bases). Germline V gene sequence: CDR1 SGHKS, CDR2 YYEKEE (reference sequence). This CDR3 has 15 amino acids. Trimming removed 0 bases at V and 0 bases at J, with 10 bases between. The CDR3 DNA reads TGTGCCAGCAGCTTGGGAATGCAGGGCTCCTACGAGCAGTACTTC. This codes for CASSLGMQGSYEQYF.

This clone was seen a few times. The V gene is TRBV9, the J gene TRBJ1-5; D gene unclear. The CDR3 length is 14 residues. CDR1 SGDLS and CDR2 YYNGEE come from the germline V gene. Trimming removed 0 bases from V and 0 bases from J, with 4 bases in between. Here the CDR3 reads CASSVGASNQPQHF. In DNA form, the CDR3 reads TGTGCCAGCAGCGTAGGAGCTAGCAATCAGCCCCAGCATTTT.

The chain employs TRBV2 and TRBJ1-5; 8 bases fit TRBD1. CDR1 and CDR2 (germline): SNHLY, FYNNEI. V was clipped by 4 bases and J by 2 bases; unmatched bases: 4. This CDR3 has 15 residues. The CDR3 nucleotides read TGTGCCAGCAGTGCGCCGGGACAGGGCAATCAGCCCCAGCATTTT. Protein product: CASSAPGQGNQPQHF.